These 11 T cell receptor beta chains share one sample of origin, sequenced in a study of neurological immune-mediated disorders. MiXCR was run by TCRdb on the 5' RACE reads, yielding one entry per CDR3 protein. The table records roughly 80,000 distinct CDR3 sequences, about 15% of them present only once. Sequenced input: PBMCs. All receptors come from a middle-aged woman in good health.

The V call is TRBV7-9, the J call TRBJ1-4; D is unclear. The CDR3 is 15 amino acids. The germline V and J ends were trimmed by 3 bases and 0 bases, with 8 bases remaining between them. The V gene's germline CDR1 is SEHNR and CDR2 FQNEAQ (reference sequence). The CDR3 nucleotides read TGTGCCAGCAGCTTCCTGAATGCAACTAATGAAAAACTGTTTTTT. Its protein product is CASSFLNATNEKLFF.

This clonotype was seen many times. This chain connects TRBV5-1 to TRBJ1-2; no definite D call. The CDR3 runs to 12 residues. With 0 bases removed from V and 2 bases from J, the gap between germline ends came to 2 bases. Germline V gives CDR1 SGHRS, CDR2 YFSETQ. This CDR3 reads CASSLGNYGYTF. CDR3 in DNA: TGCGCCAGCAGCTTGGGGAACTATGGCTACACCTTC.

The sample holds many counts of this clonotype. This rearrangement joins TRBV2 to TRBJ2-2; weak D call: TRBD1 (6 bases). V lost 7 bases, J lost 5 bases, and 17 bases lay in between. CDR1 SNHLY and CDR2 FYNNEI come from the germline V gene. The CDR3 loop spans 15 amino acids. The CDR3: CASNEGGGWTGELFF. CDR3 DNA sequence: TGTGCCAGCAATGAGGGTGGGGGCTGGACCGGGGAGCTGTTTTTT.

This clonotype was seen a few times. This chain uses TRBV7-8 with TRBJ2-7; the D is unclear. V was clipped by 1 base and J by 0 bases, with 7 bases between them. Germline V lookup: CDR1 SGHVS, CDR2 FQNEAQ. The length of the CDR3 is 14 residues. The CDR3 here is CASSLVRASYEQYF. The DNA for the CDR3 is TGTGCCAGCAGCTTAGTGAGAGCCTCCTACGAGCAGTACTTC.

About this clonotype itself: Since a much larger clone is just one base distant, this may be a read error. The chain joins TRBV5-1 to TRBJ2-4; 12 bases agree with TRBD2. V shed 5 bases and J 2 bases; nucleotides not matched to a gene: 11. CDR3 length: 18 residues. Germline-derived CDR1 and CDR2 are SGHRS and YFSETQ. The CDR3 protein is CASRLRTSGDPSKNIQYF. CDR3 in DNA: TGCGCCAGCAGACTTCGGACTAGCGGGGACCCTTCCAAAAACATTCAGTACTTC. Full variable domain (remainder filled in from reference TRBV5-1 and TRBJ2-4): KAGVTQTPRYLIKTRGQQVTLSCSPISGHRSVSWYQQTPGQGLQFLFEYFSETQRNKGNFPGRFSGRQFSNSRSEMNVSTLELGDSALYLCASRLRTSGDPSKNIQYFGAGTRLSVL.

This clonotype was counted many times. The germline gene is not matched at one end of the junction; a read error may be the cause. The chain uses TRBV20-1 and TRBJ2-1; possible D gene TRBD1, 6 bases. CDR3 length: 15 amino acids. Germline V lookup: CDR1 DFQATT, CDR2 SNEGSKA (reference sequence). The CDR3 loop reads CSARDPGDALSLSYF. The CDR3 coding sequence is TGCAGTGCTAGAGACCCAGGGGACGCTCTCTCTTTAAGTTACTTC.

This clonotype has at least ten counts. This rearrangement joins TRBV7-2 to TRBJ1-2, with D maybe TRBD1 (6 bases). With 3 bases removed from V and 2 bases from J, the gap between germline ends came to 10 bases. The CDR3 is 14 amino acids. Germline CDR1 and CDR2: SGHTA and FQGNSA. The CDR3 DNA follows: TGTGCCAGCAGCTTGGGGGCAGAAAACTATGGCTACACCTTC. It yields the protein CASSLGAENYGYTF.

This clonotype was recorded many times. The chain carries TRBV29-1 and TRBJ2-1; D unresolved. V was clipped by 6 bases and J by 2 bases, with 5 bases between them. Germline V CDR1 and CDR2: SQVTM, ANQGSEA. The length of the CDR3 is 11 residues. This CDR3 reads CSVKPYNEQFF. DNA for the CDR3: TGCAGCGTCAAACCCTACAATGAGCAGTTCTTC.

This clonotype showed up many times. V usage is TRBV12-3 or TRBV12-4 and J usage is TRBJ2-1, with 9 bases that match TRBD2. This CDR3 is built from 15 residues. V dropped 4 bases and J dropped 5; count of bases not matched to a gene: 6. In DNA, the CDR3 is TGTGCCAGCAGTTCGGGAGCGGGGGGCGACAATGAGCAGTTCTTC. This sequence encodes CASSSGAGGDNEQFF.

Here the CDR3 reads CASSFLGAGGGSSYNEQFF. CDR3 in DNA: TGTGCCAGCAGCTTCCTTGGAGCGGGGGGGGGTAGCTCCTACAATGAGCAGTTCTTC. The chain joins TRBV13 to TRBJ2-1, with 10 bases fitting TRBD2. Germline V CDR1 and CDR2: PRHDT, FYEKMQ (reference sequence). The CDR3 runs 19 residues. The J segment lost 0 bases and the V segment lost 3 bases, leaving 11 bases of the junction unmatched.

In its sample, this clonotype was seen many times. The chain recombines TRBV9 with TRBJ1-4, with D uncertain. The germline CDR1 and CDR2 sequences are SGDLS and YYNGEE. The V end was cut by 4 bases, the J end by 4 bases, with 11 bases between. CDR3 length equals 14 residues. The CDR3 here is CASSLEGNNEKLFF. The CDR3 DNA reads TGTGCCAGCAGCCTCGAGGGAAATAATGAAAAACTGTTTTTT.